Described below is a single T cell receptor (beta chain) sequence and its context. Its antigen is currently unknown. This entry comes from a study of glioma-infiltrating T cells after dendritic cell vaccination. Repertoires were generated with immunoSEQ multiplex PCR, while TCRdb's copy carries only in-frame clones and drops some. The data show 65,000 to 90,000 clones, over 70% seen once. Selection required adequate fresh-frozen tumor tissue plus more than two years' survival data. Study-level findings and limits: Patients with more pretreatment TILs had longer time to progression and survival.

Sequencing was performed on blood, taken before dendritic cell vaccination. The sequence came from a human donor with glioblastoma.

The CDR3 here is CASSLTGGFNGYTF. CDR3 in DNA: TGTGCCAGCAGTTTAACGGGGGGTTTCAATGGCTACACCTTC. The V call is TRBV27, the J call TRBJ1-2; a weak D match, TRBD1 (5 bases). Trimming cost V 2 bases and J 6 bases, with 13 bases left between them. This CDR3 contains 14 residues. Germline lookup yields CDR1 MNHEY and CDR2 SMNVEV (reference sequence).